The present entry profiles one T cell receptor (beta chain) with its context. TCRdb's copy holds only in-frame clones and misses some; the assay was immunoSEQ multiplex PCR. Of roughly 67,000 clones listed, about nine tenths are singletons. This entry belongs to a study of OX40 agonist ivuxolimab in advanced cancers. The CDR3 contains 14 residues. V was pared by 2 bases and J by 4 bases, with 1 base of the junction left unmatched. Germline V gene lookup returns CDR1 SGHRS and CDR2 YFSETQ. The chain couples TRBV5-1 to TRBJ1-3; 9 bases line up with TRBD1. The receptor was isolated from an adult with an advanced solid tumor such as melanoma, head and neck, liver or kidney cancer. This material consisted of CD4+ or CD8+ T cells sorted from blood, taken in a trial of the OX40 agonist ivuxolimab. The CDR3 here is CASSFGTGGNTIYF. In nucleotides, the CDR3 is TGCGCCAGCAGCTTCGGGACAGGGGGAAACACCATATATTTT.